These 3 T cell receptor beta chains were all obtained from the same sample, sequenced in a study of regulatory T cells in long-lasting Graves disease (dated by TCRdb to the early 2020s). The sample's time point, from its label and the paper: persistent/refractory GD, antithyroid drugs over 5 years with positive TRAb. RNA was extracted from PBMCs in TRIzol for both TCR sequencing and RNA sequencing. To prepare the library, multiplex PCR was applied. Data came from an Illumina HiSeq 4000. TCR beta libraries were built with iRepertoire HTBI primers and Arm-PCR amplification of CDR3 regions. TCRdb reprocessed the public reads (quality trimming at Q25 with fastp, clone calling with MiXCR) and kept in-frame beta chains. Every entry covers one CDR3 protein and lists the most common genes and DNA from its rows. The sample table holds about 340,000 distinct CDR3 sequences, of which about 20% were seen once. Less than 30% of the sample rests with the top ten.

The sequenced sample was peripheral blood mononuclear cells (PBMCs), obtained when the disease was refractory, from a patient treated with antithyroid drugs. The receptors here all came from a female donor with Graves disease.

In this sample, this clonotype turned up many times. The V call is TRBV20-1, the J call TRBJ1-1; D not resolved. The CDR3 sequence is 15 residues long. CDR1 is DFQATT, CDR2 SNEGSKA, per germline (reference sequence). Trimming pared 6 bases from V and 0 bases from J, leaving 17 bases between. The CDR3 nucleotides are TGCAGTGCCAATGCCGTGCTCCAGATGAACACTGAAGCTTTCTTT. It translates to CSANAVLQMNTEAFF.

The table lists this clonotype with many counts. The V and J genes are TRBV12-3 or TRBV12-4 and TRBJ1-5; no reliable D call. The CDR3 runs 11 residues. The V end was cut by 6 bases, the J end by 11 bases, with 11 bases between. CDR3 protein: CASSITGAQHF. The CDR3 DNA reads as TGTGCCAGCAGCATAACCGGGGCCCAGCATTTT.

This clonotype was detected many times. The CDR3 sequence is CATTPVSGRARSYEQYF. The CDR3 bases are TGTGCCACCACCCCTGTTAGCGGGAGGGCCAGGAGCTACGAGCAGTACTTC. The rearrangement joins TRBV28 to TRBJ2-7; 11 positions match TRBD2. This CDR3 spans 17 amino acids. Germline CDR1 is MDHEN and CDR2 is SYDVKM. Trimming at V came to 10 bases and at J to 3 bases, leaving 17 bases not matched to a gene.